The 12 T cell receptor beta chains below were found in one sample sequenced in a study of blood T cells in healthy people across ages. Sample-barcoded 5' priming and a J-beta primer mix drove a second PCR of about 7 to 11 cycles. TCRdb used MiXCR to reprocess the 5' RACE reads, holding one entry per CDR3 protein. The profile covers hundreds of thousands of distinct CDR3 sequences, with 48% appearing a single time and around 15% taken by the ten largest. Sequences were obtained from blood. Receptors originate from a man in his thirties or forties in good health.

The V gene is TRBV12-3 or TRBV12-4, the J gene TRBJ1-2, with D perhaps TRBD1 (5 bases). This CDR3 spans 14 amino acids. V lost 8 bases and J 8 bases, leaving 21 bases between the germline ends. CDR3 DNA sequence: TGTGCCAGCCAAGTGACGGGGGTGGAGTACGGCTACACCTTC. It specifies CASQVTGVEYGYTF.

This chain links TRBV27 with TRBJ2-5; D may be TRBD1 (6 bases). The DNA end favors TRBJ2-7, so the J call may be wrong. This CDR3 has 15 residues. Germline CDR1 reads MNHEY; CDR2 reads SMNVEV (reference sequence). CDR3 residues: CASRQNRDQFYEQYF. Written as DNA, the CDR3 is TGTGCCAGCAGGCAGAACAGGGATCAATTCTACGAGCAGTACTTC.

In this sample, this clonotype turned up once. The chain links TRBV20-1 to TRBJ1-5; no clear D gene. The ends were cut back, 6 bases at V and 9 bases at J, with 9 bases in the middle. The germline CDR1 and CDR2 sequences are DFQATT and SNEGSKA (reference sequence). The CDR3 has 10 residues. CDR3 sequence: CSAGSRPQHF. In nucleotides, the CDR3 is TGCAGTGCGGGGAGTCGGCCCCAGCATTTT.

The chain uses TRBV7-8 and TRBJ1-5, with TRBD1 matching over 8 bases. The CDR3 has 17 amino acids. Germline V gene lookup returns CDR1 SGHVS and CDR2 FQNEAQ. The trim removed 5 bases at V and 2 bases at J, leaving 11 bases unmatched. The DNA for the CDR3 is TGTGCCAGCAGCACGGGACAGGATGATGAGGGCAATCAGCCCCAGCATTTT. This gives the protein CASSTGQDDEGNQPQHF.

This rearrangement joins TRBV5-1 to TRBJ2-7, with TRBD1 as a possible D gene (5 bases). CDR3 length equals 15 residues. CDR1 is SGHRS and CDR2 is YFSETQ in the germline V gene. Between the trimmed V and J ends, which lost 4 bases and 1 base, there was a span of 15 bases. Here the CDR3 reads CASSLGAVFSYEQYF. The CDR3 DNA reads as TGCGCCAGCAGCCTAGGGGCAGTGTTTTCCTACGAGCAGTACTTC.

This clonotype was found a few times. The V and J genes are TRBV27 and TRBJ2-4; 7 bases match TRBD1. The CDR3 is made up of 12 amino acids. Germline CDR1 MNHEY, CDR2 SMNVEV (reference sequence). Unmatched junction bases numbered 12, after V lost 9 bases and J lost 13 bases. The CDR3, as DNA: TGTGCCAGTCGGGGACAGCTCGAGGAGCAGTACTTC. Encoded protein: CASRGQLEEQYF.

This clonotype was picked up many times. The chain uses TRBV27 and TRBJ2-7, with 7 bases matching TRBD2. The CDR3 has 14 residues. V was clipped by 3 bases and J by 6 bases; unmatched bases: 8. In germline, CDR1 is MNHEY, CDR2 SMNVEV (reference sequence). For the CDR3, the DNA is TGTGCCAGCAGTTTCATTGGAGCGGGGAGCGAGCAGTACTTC. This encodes CASSFIGAGSEQYF.

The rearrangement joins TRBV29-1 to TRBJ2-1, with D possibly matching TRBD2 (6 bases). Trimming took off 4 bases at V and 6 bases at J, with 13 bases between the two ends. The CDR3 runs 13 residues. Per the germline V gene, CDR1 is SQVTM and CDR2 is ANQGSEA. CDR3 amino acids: CSVGETRANEQFF. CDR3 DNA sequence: TGCAGCGTTGGGGAGACTAGGGCCAATGAGCAGTTCTTC.

The CDR3 DNA reads as TGCAGTGCCGACCAAGGGAGCACAGATACGCAGTATTTT. Its protein product is CSADQGSTDTQYF. V is TRBV20-1 and J is TRBJ2-3; D unclear. Germline V gene sequence: CDR1 DFQATT, CDR2 SNEGSKA (reference sequence). This CDR3 has 13 residues. V was cut by 6 bases and J by 0 bases, with 10 bases left in between.

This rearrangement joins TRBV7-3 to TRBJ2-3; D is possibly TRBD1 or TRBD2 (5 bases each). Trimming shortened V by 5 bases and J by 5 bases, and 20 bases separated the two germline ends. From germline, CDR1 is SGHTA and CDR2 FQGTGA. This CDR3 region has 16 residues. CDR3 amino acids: CASSRKGMGVRDTQYF. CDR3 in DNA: TGTGCCAGCAGCCGAAAAGGGATGGGGGTGAGAGATACGCAGTATTTT.

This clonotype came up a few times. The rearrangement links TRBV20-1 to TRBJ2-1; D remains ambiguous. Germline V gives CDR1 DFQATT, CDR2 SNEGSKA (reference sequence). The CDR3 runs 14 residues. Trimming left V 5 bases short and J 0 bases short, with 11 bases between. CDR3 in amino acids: CSASDLSSYNEQFF. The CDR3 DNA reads TGCAGTGCTTCGGACCTGAGCTCCTACAATGAGCAGTTCTTC.

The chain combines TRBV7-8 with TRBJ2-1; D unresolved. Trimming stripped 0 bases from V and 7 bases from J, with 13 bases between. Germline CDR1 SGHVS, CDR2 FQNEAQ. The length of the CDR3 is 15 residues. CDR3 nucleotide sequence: TGTGCCAGCAGCTTAGCCGGACGCACGTGGAATGAGCAGTTCTTC. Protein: CASSLAGRTWNEQFF.